Below are 2 T cell receptor beta chains sequenced from a single sample in a study of CXCR3-negative and CXCR3-positive naive CD8 T cells. 5' RACE with UMI labels generated the TRB cDNA libraries. From its re-call of the 5' RACE reads, TCRdb lists each CDR3 protein once, without DNA. This sample's table reports about 48,000 distinct CDR3 sequences. The source material was memory CD8+ T cells from blood. Receptors were obtained from a human donor in good health. Some clones in this sample may be carry-over from other donors' samples.

The genes are TRBV12-3 or TRBV12-4 and TRBJ2-7. The CDR3 extends over 14 amino acids. CDR3: CASSLALAVHEQYF.

This rearrangement joins TRBV6-4 to TRBJ2-7; TCRdb picks TRBD2, but there is no DNA to check that call. Germline V lookup: CDR1 MRHNA, CDR2 SNTAGT. The CDR3 has 16 residues. The CDR3 is CASNESPAGRKYDQYF.